A selection of T cell receptor beta chains follows, all from one sample in a study of cytomegalovirus exposure and HLA in healthy donors. Only in-frame clones appear in the TCRdb table, and some are missing; sequencing was by immunoSEQ multiplex PCR. This table holds tens of thousands of clones, more than 85% found once. Sequences were obtained from PBMCs. The receptors shown here come from a woman aged 30 to 39 in good health and CMV-seronegative. The CDR3 runs from the conserved cysteine through the conserved F or W. Fields, in order: J gene, clone size, CDR3 length, V gene, D gene, CDR3 DNA, CDR3 protein. The D gene is left open where the match is weak. Some rows mark clone size as missing; the rest say once, few, many or name a class of expanded clone.

>TRBJ2-3|-|13|TRBV7-6|TRBD2
TGTGCCAGCAGCCCCTTACCGGGGGGTACGCAGTATTTT
CASSPLPGGTQYF
>TRBJ1-3|-|15|TRBV11-2|-
TGTGCCAGCAGCTTATCCGGGGAGGCTGGAAACACCATATATTTT
CASSLSGEAGNTIYF
>TRBJ2-7|-|15|TRBV6-5|TRBD1
TGTGCCAGCAGACCTAGACAGGGGAGCTCCTACGAGCAGTACTTC
CASRPRQGSSYEQYF
>TRBJ2-3|-|17|TRBV5-1|-
TGCGCCAGCAGCTTGGTATCGATAGCGGCTAGCACAGATACGCAGTATTTT
CASSLVSIAASTDTQYF
>TRBJ1-5|once|15|TRBV6-1|-
TGTGCCAGCACCGTCGGGAGTCCTTTTAATCAGCCCCAGCATTTT
CASTVGSPFNQPQHF
>TRBJ1-2|-|14|TRBV11-2|-
TGTGCCAGCAGCTTAGAACAGATTAACTATGGCTACACCTTC
CASSLEQINYGYTF
>TRBJ1-1|-|15|TRBV6-5|-
TGTGCCAGCACCCCTACGTCAGGGGCCCCCACTGAAGCTTTCTTT
CASTPTSGAPTEAFF
>TRBJ1-2|-|13|TRBV29-1|TRBD1
TGCAGCGTTGAAAAAGGGGGCAGCTATGGCTACACCTTC
CSVEKGGSYGYTF
>TRBJ1-2|-|14|TRBV5-1|TRBD1
TGCGCCAGCAGCTTGGGACAGGGGGTCTATGGCTACACCTTC
CASSLGQGVYGYTF
>TRBJ2-1|-|16|TRBV28|TRBD2
TGTGCCAGCAGTTTTGACCAGCGGGGTTCCTACAATGAGCAGTTCTTC
CASSFDQRGSYNEQFF
>TRBJ2-3|-|13|TRBV19|-
TGTGCCAGTCGCTTAGGACAGACAGATACGCAGTATTTT
CASRLGQTDTQYF
>TRBJ1-2|-|13|TRBV2|-
TGTGCCAGCAGTGAAAACGGGAACTATGGCTACACCTTC
CASSENGNYGYTF
>TRBJ2-7|-|16|TRBV9|TRBD1
TGTGCCAGCAGCGCCAATTCCGGGACAGGGGTCTACGAGCAGTACTTC
CASSANSGTGVYEQYF
>TRBJ2-2|once|16|TRBV4-2|TRBD2
TGTGCCAGCAGCCAGAACAGCGGGGGGGCCACCGGGGAGCTGTTTTTT
CASSQNSGGATGELFF
>TRBJ2-3|few|15|TRBV4-2|TRBD1
TGTGCCAGCAGCTCTGGACAGGGGAGCACAGATACGCAGTATTTT
CASSSGQGSTDTQYF
>TRBJ2-1|-|16|TRBV5-1|-
TGCGCCAGCAGCCCCCGTGCCGGGAGTGGCAAAAATGAGCAGTTCTTC
CASSPRAGSGKNEQFF
>TRBJ1-6|-|16|TRBV19|TRBD1
TGTGCCAGTAGTACGACAGGGAGCTCCTATAATTCACCCCTCCACTTT
CASSTTGSSYNSPLHF
>TRBJ2-1|-|13|TRBV10-2|TRBD2
TGCGCCAGCAGGTCGGGGGGGCTAAATGAGCAGTTCTTC
CASRSGGLNEQFF
>TRBJ1-6|-|15|TRBV7-8|-
TGTGCCAGCAGCTTAGAAGTCACCCGGGATTCACCCCTCCACTTT
CASSLEVTRDSPLHF
>TRBJ1-2|-|13|TRBV30|TRBD1
TGTGCCTGGAGGAGACAGGGGTCCTATGGCTACACCTTC
CAWRRQGSYGYTF
>TRBJ1-1|-|12|TRBV29-1|-
TGCAGCGGGGGACTGCAGAACACTGAAGCTTTCTTT
CSGGLQNTEAFF
>TRBJ1-2|-|12|TRBV28|-
TGTGCCAGCAGTTACGAGCCCTATGGCTACACCTTC
CASSYEPYGYTF
>TRBJ2-1|few|13|TRBV10-3|-
TGTGCCATCAGTGACCCGGTTCGGAATGAGCAGTTCTTC
CAISDPVRNEQFF
>TRBJ1-1|-|18|TRBV19|-
TGTGCCACCCATCCAGGGGCTAACCCGGGACATCAGAACACTGAAGCTTTCTTT
CATHPGANPGHQNTEAFF
>TRBJ1-3|-|15|TRBV5-4|-
TGTGCCAGCAGCTTGGATCAGGGGCCTGGAAACACCATATATTTT
CASSLDQGPGNTIYF
>TRBJ2-2|-|16|TRBV5-5|TRBD1
TGTGCCAGCAGCCTCGGACAGGGGACTTACACCGGGGAGCTGTTTTTT
CASSLGQGTYTGELFF
>TRBJ1-1|-|19|TRBV28|-
TGTGCCAGCAGTTTATTGTTGGGGCAGGGGAGGGGAGGGAACACTGAAGCTTTCTTT
CASSLLLGQGRGGNTEAFF
>TRBJ1-2|-|14|TRBV5-5|TRBD1
TGTGCCAGCAGTCTTCGGGGACAGGGCGATGGCTACACCTTC
CASSLRGQGDGYTF
>TRBJ2-3|once|16|TRBV6-1|TRBD2
TGTGCCAGCAGTCAAGGACTAGCGGGGGGCACAGATACGCAGTATTTT
CASSQGLAGGTDTQYF
>TRBJ1-2|-|15|TRBV14|-
TGTGCCAGCAGCCCCGGCGGGGGGCGCGGCTATGGCTACACCTTC
CASSPGGGRGYGYTF
>TRBJ2-2|-|13|TRBV5-1|TRBD1
TGCGCCAGCAGCCCTGAGACAGGGCGGGAGCTGTTTTTT
CASSPETGRELFF
>TRBJ1-1|-|19|TRBV7-2|TRBD1
TGTGCCAGCAGCCTTCCCCCTTGGGACAGGGGCAAAGAAAACACTGAAGCTTTCTTT
CASSLPPWDRGKENTEAFF
>TRBJ1-2|-|13|TRBV29-1|-
TGCAGCGCCGAGATGGCGGGGGGGGCTGGCTACACCTTC
CSAEMAGGAGYTF
>TRBJ1-5|-|18|TRBV27|TRBD1
TGTGCCAGCAGTTTAGTTTCGGCAGGGGGCTTAAGGAATCAGCCCCAGCATTTT
CASSLVSAGGLRNQPQHF
>TRBJ2-7|-|12|TRBV28|TRBD1
TGTGCCAGCAGTGGGACAGTCTACGAGCAGTACTTC
CASSGTVYEQYF
>TRBJ1-3|-|14|TRBV6-5|TRBD1
TGTGCCAGTACAAACAGGGGTTCCGGGGACACCATATATTTT
CASTNRGSGDTIYF
>TRBJ2-1|-|18|TRBV18|TRBD2
TGTGCCAGCTCACGGGGACTAGCTTCGTCCTCATTGTACAATGAGCAGTTCTTC
CASSRGLASSSLYNEQFF
>TRBJ2-7|-|15|TRBV5-1|TRBD2
TGCGCCAGCAGCCCCGTAGCGGGGCCTACCTACGAGCAGTACTTC
CASSPVAGPTYEQYF
>TRBJ2-7|-|15|TRBV19|-
TGTGCCAGTAGTATTTTCAGGGCAGGGGGGCGAGCAGAGTACTTC
CASSIFRAGGRAEYF
>TRBJ1-4|-|16|TRBV15|-
TGTGCCACCAGCAGGGGCACAGGCGCAACTAATGAAAAACTGTTTTTT
CATSRGTGATNEKLFF
>TRBJ2-1|-|15|TRBV2|TRBD2
TGTGCCAGCAGAGATAGCGGGAGGGCCAAGGATGAGCAGTTCTTC
CASRDSGRAKDEQFF
>TRBJ2-2|-|12|TRBV29-1|-
TGCAGCGTTGGAGTGAATACCGGGGAGCTGTTTTTT
CSVGVNTGELFF
>TRBJ1-1|-|14|TRBV5-5|TRBD1
TGTGCCAGCAGCATGGACAGGGTGGACACTGAAGCTTTCTTT
CASSMDRVDTEAFF
>TRBJ2-5|-|12|TRBV29-1|-
TGCAGCGTTGGCCAGATTCAAGAGACCCAGTACTTC
CSVGQIQETQYF
>TRBJ2-3|-|14|TRBV6-5|-
TGTGCCAGCAGTTACGGGGGCAACACAGATACGCAGTATTTT
CASSYGGNTDTQYF
>TRBJ2-2|-|16|TRBV7-3|TRBD2
TGTGCCAGCAGCTTATCAAGCGGGACGCGCACCGGGGAGCTGTTTTTT
CASSLSSGTRTGELFF
>TRBJ1-2|-|13|TRBV6-5|TRBD1
TGTGCCAGCAGTTCCGGGACAGTCCATGGCTACACCTTC
CASSSGTVHGYTF
>TRBJ1-1|-|13|TRBV6-5|TRBD1
TGTGCCAGCAGCTTAGACAGGGTGACTGAAGCTTTCTTT
CASSLDRVTEAFF
>TRBJ1-1|-|15|TRBV28|TRBD1
TGTGCCAGCAGTCCACGGGACAGGGGGAACACTGAAGCTTTCTTT
CASSPRDRGNTEAFF
>TRBJ1-2|once|14|TRBV19|-
TGTGCCAGTAGTATAGAAATATCTAACTATGGCTACACCTTC
CASSIEISNYGYTF
>TRBJ2-2|-|16|TRBV7-9|TRBD1
TGTGCCAGCAGCTTATCCGGGACAGGGTTCACCGGGGAGCTGTTTTTT
CASSLSGTGFTGELFF
>TRBJ2-4|-|16|TRBV29-1|TRBD2
TGCAGCGTTGAAGGGCAAGCGGGAGGGCCGGGGAACATTCAGTACTTC
CSVEGQAGGPGNIQYF
>TRBJ2-1|-|14|TRBV7-2|-
TGTGCCAGCAGCTTAGGGACAGCCGACAATGAGCAGTTCTTC
CASSLGTADNEQFF
>TRBJ1-1|-|20|TRBV7-3|TRBD1
TGTGCCAGCAGCTTAAACGCCTTCTGGGACAGGGAGTGGGATAACACTGAAGCTTTCTTT
CASSLNAFWDREWDNTEAFF
>TRBJ2-2|once|14|TRBV7-9|-
TGTGCCAGCAGCCCACAGAGGGACTCCGGGGAGCTGTTTTTT
CASSPQRDSGELFF